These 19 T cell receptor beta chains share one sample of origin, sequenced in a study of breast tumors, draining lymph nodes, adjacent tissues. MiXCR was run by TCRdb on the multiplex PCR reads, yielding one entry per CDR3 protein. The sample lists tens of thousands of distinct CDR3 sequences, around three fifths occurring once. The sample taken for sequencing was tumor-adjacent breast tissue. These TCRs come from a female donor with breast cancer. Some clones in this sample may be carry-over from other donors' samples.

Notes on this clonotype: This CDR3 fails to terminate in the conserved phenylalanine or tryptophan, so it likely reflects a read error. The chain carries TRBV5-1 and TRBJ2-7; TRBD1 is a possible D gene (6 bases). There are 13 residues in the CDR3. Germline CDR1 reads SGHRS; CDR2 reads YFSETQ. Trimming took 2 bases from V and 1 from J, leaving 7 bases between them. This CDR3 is CASSFGQSYEQYC. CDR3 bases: TGCGCCAGCAGCTTTGGACAGTCCTACGAGCAGTACTGC.

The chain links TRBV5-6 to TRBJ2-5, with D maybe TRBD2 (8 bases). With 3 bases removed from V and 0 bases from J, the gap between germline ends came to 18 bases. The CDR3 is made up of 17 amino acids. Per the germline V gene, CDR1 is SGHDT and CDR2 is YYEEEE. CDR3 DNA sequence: TGTGCCAGCAGCTACGGGACAGCGGGGGACAACCAAGAGACCCAGTACTTC. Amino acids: CASSYGTAGDNQETQYF.

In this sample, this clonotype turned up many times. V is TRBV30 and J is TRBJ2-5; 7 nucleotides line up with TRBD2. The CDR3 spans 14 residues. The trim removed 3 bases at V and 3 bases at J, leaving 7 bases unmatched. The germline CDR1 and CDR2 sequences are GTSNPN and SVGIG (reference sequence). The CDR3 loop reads CAWRGSGNEETQYF. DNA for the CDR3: TGTGCCTGGAGGGGGAGCGGGAACGAAGAGACCCAGTACTTC. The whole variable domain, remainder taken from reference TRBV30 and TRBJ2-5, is SQTIHQWPATLVQPVGSPLSLECTVEGTSNPNLYWYRQAAGRGLQLLFYSVGIGQISSEVPQNLSASRPQDRQFILSSKKLLLSDSGFYLCAWRGSGNEETQYFGPGTRLLVL.

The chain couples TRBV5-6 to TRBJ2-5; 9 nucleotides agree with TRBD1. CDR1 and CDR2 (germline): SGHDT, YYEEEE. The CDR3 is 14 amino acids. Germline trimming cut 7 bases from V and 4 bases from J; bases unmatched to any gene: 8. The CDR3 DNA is TGTGCCAGCTGCCGGGACAGGGTGCCAGAGACCCAGTACTTC. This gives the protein CASCRDRVPETQYF.

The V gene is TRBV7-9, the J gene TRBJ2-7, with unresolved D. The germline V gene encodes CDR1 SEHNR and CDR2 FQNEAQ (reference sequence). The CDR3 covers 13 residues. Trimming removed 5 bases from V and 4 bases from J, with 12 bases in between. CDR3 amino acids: CASSRAPTYEQYF. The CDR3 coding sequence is TGTGCCAGCAGCCGAGCCCCGACATACGAGCAGTACTTC.

CDR3 DNA: TGCAGCCTCATCGCCATAGGTGGCAGGGCCTCCCCTAGAGAGCAGTACTTC. It yields the protein CSLIAIGGRASPREQYF. The chain is built from TRBV20-1 and TRBJ2-7; TRBD1 is a possible D gene (5 bases). This CDR3 is built from 17 residues. In germline, CDR1 is DFQATT, CDR2 SNEGSKA (reference sequence).

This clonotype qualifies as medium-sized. CDR3 sequence reads: CASSQGINQPQHF. The CDR3 nucleotides are TGTGCCAGCAGCCAAGGCATTAATCAGCCCCAGCATTTT. J is TRBJ1-5 and V is TRBV4-2; D is unclear. CDR1 and CDR2 (germline): LGHNA, YNFKEQ. The V and J ends lost 1 base and 4 bases respectively, with 5 bases between them. The length of the CDR3 is 13 residues.

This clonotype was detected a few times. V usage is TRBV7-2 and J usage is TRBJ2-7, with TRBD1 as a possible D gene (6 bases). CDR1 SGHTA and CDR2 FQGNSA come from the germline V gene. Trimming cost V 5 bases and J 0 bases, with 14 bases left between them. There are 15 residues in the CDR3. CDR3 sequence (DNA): TGTGCCAGCAGCCCACGGGCCAGGGGCTCCTACGAGCAGTACTTC. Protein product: CASSPRARGSYEQYF.

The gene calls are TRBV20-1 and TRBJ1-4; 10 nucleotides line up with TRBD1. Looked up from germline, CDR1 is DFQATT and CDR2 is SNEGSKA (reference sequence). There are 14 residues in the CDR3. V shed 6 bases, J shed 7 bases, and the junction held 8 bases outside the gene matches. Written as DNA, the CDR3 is TGCAGTGCGTCGGCGACAGGGGGCAGTGAAAAACTGTTTTTT. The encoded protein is CSASATGGSEKLFF.

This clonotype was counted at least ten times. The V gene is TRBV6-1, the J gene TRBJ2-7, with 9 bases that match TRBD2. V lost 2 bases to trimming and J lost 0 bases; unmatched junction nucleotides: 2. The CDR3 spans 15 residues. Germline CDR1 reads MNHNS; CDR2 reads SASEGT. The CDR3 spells CASSELAGRSYEQYF. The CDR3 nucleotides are TGTGCCAGCAGTGAACTAGCGGGACGCTCCTACGAGCAGTACTTC.

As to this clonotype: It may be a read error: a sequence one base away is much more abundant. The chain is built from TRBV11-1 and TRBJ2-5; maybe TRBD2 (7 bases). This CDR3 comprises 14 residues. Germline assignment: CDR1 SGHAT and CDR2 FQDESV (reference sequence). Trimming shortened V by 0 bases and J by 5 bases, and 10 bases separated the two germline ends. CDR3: CASSLAGGRETQYF. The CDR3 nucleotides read TGTGCCAGCAGCTTAGCGGGGGGGCGTGAGACCCAGTACTTC.

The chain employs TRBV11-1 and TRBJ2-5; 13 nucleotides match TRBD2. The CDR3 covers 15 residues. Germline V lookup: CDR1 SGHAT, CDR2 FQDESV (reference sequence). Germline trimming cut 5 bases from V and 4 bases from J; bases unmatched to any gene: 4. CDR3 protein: CASSRGLAGRETQYF. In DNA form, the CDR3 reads TGTGCCAGCAGCCGGGGACTAGCGGGACGAGAGACCCAGTACTTC.

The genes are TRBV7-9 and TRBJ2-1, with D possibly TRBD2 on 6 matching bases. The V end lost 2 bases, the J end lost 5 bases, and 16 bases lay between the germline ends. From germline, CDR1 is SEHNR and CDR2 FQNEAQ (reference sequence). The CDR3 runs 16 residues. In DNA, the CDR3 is TGTGCCAGCAGCTTACGCCCCGGGACTGATAACAATGAGCAGTTCTTC. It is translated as CASSLRPGTDNNEQFF.

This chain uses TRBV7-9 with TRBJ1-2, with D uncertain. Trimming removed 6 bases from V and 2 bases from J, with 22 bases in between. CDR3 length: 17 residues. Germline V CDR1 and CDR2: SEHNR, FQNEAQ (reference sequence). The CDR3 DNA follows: TGTGCCAGCAGTGCTCCCCAAGATCGGGGTTTAAACTATGGCTACACCTTC. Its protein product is CASSAPQDRGLNYGYTF.

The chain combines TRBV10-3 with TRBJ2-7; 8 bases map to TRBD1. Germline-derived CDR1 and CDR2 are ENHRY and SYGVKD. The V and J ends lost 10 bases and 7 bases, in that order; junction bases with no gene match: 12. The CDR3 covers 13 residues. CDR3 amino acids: CATDRGQGYEQYF. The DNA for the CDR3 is TGTGCCACCGATAGAGGACAGGGCTATGAGCAGTACTTC.

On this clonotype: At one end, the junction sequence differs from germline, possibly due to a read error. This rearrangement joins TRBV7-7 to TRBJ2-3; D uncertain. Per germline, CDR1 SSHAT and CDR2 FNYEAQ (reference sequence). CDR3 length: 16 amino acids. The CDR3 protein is CASSRKHPPGGDTQYF. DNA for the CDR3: TGTGCTAGCAGCCGAAAACACCCTCCTGGCGGAGATACGCAGTATTTT.

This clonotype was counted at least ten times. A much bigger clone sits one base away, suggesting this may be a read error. CDR3 region: CASSPLDRLYEQYF. The CDR3 region has the DNA TGTGCCAGCAGCCCTCTCGACAGACTCTACGAGCAGTACTTC. The rearrangement joins TRBV13 to TRBJ2-7; perhaps TRBD1 as D (5 bases). This CDR3 has 14 residues. V gave up 5 bases and J gave up 3 bases, with 14 bases separating them. CDR1 and CDR2 (germline): PRHDT, FYEKMQ (reference sequence).

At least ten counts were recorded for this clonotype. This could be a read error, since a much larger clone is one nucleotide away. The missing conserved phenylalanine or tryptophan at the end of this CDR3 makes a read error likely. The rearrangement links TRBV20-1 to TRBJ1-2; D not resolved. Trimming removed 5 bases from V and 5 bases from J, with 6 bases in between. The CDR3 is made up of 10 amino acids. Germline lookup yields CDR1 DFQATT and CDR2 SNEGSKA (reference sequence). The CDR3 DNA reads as TGCAGTGCTCAGGATTATGGCTACACCTCC. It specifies CSAQDYGYTS.

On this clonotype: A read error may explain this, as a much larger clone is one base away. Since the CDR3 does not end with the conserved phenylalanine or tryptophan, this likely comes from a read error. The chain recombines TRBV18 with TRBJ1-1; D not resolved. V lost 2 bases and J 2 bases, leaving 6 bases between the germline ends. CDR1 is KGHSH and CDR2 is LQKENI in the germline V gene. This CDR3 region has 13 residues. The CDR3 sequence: CASSPKGNTEAFS. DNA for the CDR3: TGTGCCAGCTCACCAAAGGGAAACACTGAAGCTTTCTCT.